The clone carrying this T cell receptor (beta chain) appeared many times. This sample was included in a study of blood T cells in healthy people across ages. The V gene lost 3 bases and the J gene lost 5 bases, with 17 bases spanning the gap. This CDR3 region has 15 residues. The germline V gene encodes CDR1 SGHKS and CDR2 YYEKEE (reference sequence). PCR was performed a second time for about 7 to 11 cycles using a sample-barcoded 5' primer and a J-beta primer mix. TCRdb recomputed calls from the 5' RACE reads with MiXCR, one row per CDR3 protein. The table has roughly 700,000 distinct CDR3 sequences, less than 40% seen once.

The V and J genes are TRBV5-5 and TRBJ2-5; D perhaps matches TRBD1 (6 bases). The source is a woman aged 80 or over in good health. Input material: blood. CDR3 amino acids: CASSYLRTVGETQYF. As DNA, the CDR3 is TGTGCCAGCAGCTACTTGCGGACAGTCGGGGAGACCCAGTACTTC.